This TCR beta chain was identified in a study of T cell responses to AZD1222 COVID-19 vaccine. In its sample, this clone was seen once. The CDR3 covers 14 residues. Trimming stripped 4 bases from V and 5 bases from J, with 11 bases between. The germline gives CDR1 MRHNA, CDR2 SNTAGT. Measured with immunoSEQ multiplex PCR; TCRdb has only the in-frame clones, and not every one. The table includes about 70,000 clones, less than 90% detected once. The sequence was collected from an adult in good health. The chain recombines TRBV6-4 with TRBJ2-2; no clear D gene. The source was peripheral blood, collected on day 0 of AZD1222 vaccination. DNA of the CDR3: TGTGCCAGCAGTGGAGTTTTGGGTACCGGGGAGCTGTTTTTT. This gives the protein CASSGVLGTGELFF.